This T cell receptor beta chain was recorded in a study of T-cell reconstitution after alpha-beta-depleted transplantation in children. In its sample, this clonotype was seen many times. This CDR3 has 15 residues. V dropped 1 base and J dropped 5 bases, with 12 bases sitting between them. As it was prepared, the TCRbeta library received unique molecular identifiers. TCRdb used MiXCR to reprocess the PCR reads, holding one entry per CDR3 protein. The profile shows around 96,000 distinct CDR3 sequences, 12% of them singletons. The chain employs TRBV12-3 or TRBV12-4 and TRBJ1-5, with D maybe TRBD1 (6 bases). This sequence was found in a human donor who donated a stem cell graft to a child with inherited bone marrow failure. The material sequenced was PBMCs from the stem cell graft donor, taken from the stem cell graft. The CDR3 sequence is CASSLEDSAYQPQHF. The DNA for the CDR3 is TGTGCCAGCAGTTTAGAGGACAGTGCGTATCAGCCCCAGCATTTT.